This entry lists 19 T cell receptor beta chains sequenced from one sample in a study of CD8 T cells in Susac syndrome. Reverse transcription of roughly 0.5 to 1 ug RNA was performed with random hexamers. Via MiXCR, TCRdb re-called the immunoSEQ multiplex PCR reads, giving one row per CDR3 protein. Among just over 300,000 distinct CDR3 sequences listed, roughly nine tenths were seen once. Input material: CD4+ T cells from PBMCs. Receptors were obtained from a human donor with multiple sclerosis.

The chain combines TRBV29-1 with TRBJ2-1; tentatively, D is TRBD2 (5 bases). The germline V gene encodes CDR1 SQVTM and CDR2 ANQGSEA. The CDR3 totals 13 residues. V was pared by 4 bases and J by 5 bases, with 12 bases between. CDR3 protein: CSVASGLDNEQFF. The CDR3 DNA reads as TGCAGCGTTGCGAGCGGTTTGGACAATGAGCAGTTCTTC.

This chain uses TRBV20-1 with TRBJ2-7; tentative D call: TRBD2 (5 bases). The CDR3 runs to 13 residues. Germline assignment: CDR1 DFQATT and CDR2 SNEGSKA (reference sequence). The V end lost 6 bases, the J end lost 0 bases, and 12 bases lay between the germline ends. CDR3 region: CSARTGSSYEQYF. The CDR3 nucleotides read TGCAGTGCCAGGACGGGAAGCTCCTACGAGCAGTACTTC.

The chain employs TRBV18 and TRBJ1-1; D gene uncertain. V was pared by 6 bases and J by 6 bases, with 11 bases between. This CDR3 is built from 12 residues. From germline, CDR1 is KGHSH and CDR2 LQKENI. CDR3 DNA sequence: TGTGCCAGCTCTTCGCGGGCCGCTGAAGCTTTCTTT. Translation gives CASSSRAAEAFF.

This rearrangement joins TRBV5-1 to TRBJ2-7, with 10 bases fitting TRBD1. CDR1 is SGHRS and CDR2 is YFSETQ in the germline V gene. Unmatched junction bases numbered 7, after V lost 1 base and J lost 3 bases. The CDR3 is 16 residues long. The CDR3 sequence: CASSLMTGGTFYEQYF. CDR3 nucleotides: TGCGCCAGCAGCTTGATGACAGGGGGCACCTTCTACGAGCAGTACTTC.

The rearrangement links TRBV7-9 to TRBJ1-2, with TRBD1 as a possible D gene (5 bases). The length of the CDR3 is 12 residues. V dropped 5 bases and J dropped 6 bases, with 10 bases sitting between them. Germline V gene lookup returns CDR1 SEHNR and CDR2 FQNEAQ (reference sequence). The CDR3 loop reads CASSEGRHGYTF. CDR3 DNA: TGTGCCAGCAGCGAGGGACGGCATGGCTACACCTTC.

This clonotype occurred once. This sequence joins TRBV2 and TRBJ2-5; D possibly corresponds to TRBD2 (5 bases). This CDR3 comprises 16 residues. Looked up from germline, CDR1 is SNHLY and CDR2 is FYNNEI. V lost 1 base and J 5 bases, leaving 17 bases between the germline ends. As DNA, the CDR3 is TGTGCCAGCAGTGAAGGGTACGGAAGGACTCGGGAGACCCAGTACTTC. This translates into CASSEGYGRTRETQYF.

This rearrangement joins TRBV27 to TRBJ1-2; 9 nucleotides match TRBD1. V shed 4 bases and J 5 bases; nucleotides not matched to a gene: 14. Germline CDR1 and CDR2: MNHEY and SMNVEV (reference sequence). This CDR3 has 17 amino acids. This CDR3 is CASSSGLGQGTPYGYTF. The CDR3 DNA reads TGTGCCAGCAGTTCCGGCTTAGGACAGGGGACGCCTTATGGCTACACCTTC.

The CDR3 loop is CASRPGAGGPHNEQFF. As DNA, the CDR3 is TGTGCCAGTAGACCTGGGGCGGGGGGGCCCCACAATGAGCAGTTCTTC. This chain uses TRBV19 with TRBJ2-1; 9 bases line up with TRBD2. Germline V gene sequence: CDR1 LNHDA, CDR2 SQIVND (reference sequence). The CDR3 runs 16 residues. Trimming at V came to 6 bases and at J to 5 bases, leaving 11 bases not matched to a gene.

The chain combines TRBV19 with TRBJ2-2, with TRBD1 matching 7 bases. V lost 9 bases, J lost 5 bases, and 9 bases stayed unmatched. Germline CDR1 is LNHDA and CDR2 is SQIVND (reference sequence). The CDR3 runs to 14 residues. CDR3 sequence: CASRRQGMTGELFF. CDR3 nucleotide sequence: TGTGCCAGCAGACGACAGGGTATGACCGGGGAGCTGTTTTTT.

V gene TRBV3-1 combines with J gene TRBJ1-3; D is unresolved. The CDR3 has 15 amino acids. Germline CDR1 LGHDT, CDR2 YNNKEL (reference sequence). V gave up 1 base and J gave up 7 bases, with 14 bases separating them. The CDR3 region is CASSQVSEFGNTIYF. CDR3 coding DNA: TGTGCCAGCAGCCAAGTGTCAGAATTCGGGAACACCATATATTTT.

This clonotype was counted only a few times. The chain has TRBV3-1 and TRBJ2-7; 11 nucleotides agree with TRBD2. CDR1 and CDR2 from the germline V gene are LGHDT and YNNKEL (reference sequence). V trimming: 0 bases; J trimming: 6 bases; junction bases outside the gene matches: 1. The CDR3 covers 14 residues. The CDR3 sequence: CASSQEGTSGEQYF. In nucleotides, the CDR3 is TGTGCCAGCAGCCAAGAGGGGACTAGCGGCGAGCAGTACTTC.

This sequence joins TRBV5-1 and TRBJ2-2; TRBD1 matches at 7 bases. Germline CDR1 and CDR2: SGHRS and YFSETQ. The CDR3 covers 17 residues. The J segment lost 1 base and the V segment lost 1 base, leaving 7 bases of the junction unmatched. CDR3 region: CASSLMGQTGNTGELFF. The CDR3 DNA follows: TGCGCCAGCAGCTTGATGGGACAGACAGGGAACACCGGGGAGCTGTTTTTT. The whole variable domain, remainder taken from reference TRBV5-1 and TRBJ2-2, is KAGVTQTPRYLIKTRGQQVTLSCSPISGHRSVSWYQQTPGQGLQFLFEYFSETQRNKGNFPGRFSGRQFSNSRSEMNVSTLELGDSALYLCASSLMGQTGNTGELFFGEGSRLTVL.

The genes are TRBV19 and TRBJ2-1, with 10 bases identical to TRBD1. Germline V gene sequence: CDR1 LNHDA, CDR2 SQIVND (reference sequence). The CDR3 covers 14 residues. V lost 7 bases to trimming and J lost 4 bases; unmatched junction nucleotides: 4. In nucleotides, the CDR3 is TGTGCCAGTACCCGGGACAGGGGTTACAATGAGCAGTTCTTC. It codes for CASTRDRGYNEQFF. Using reference TRBV19 and TRBJ2-1 for the parts outside the CDR3, the full variable domain is DGGITQSPKYLFRKEGQNVTLSCEQNLNHDAMYWYRQDPGQGLRLIYYSQIVNDFQKGDIAEGYSVSREKKESFPLTVTSAQKNPTAFYLCASTRDRGYNEQFFGPGTRLTVL.

The rearrangement links TRBV29-1 to TRBJ1-2, with D hard to call. In germline, CDR1 is SQVTM, CDR2 ANQGSEA. V gave up 5 bases and J gave up 5 bases, with 15 bases separating them. This CDR3 has 13 residues. The CDR3 sequence is CSVMVGQKYGYTF. The CDR3 nucleotides are TGCAGCGTTATGGTAGGGCAAAAATATGGCTACACCTTC.

The chain carries TRBV2 and TRBJ2-1; 13 bases match TRBD2. With 3 bases clipped from V and 0 bases from J, the junction kept 5 bases outside the gene matches. The CDR3 totals 18 residues. Germline assignment: CDR1 SNHLY and CDR2 FYNNEI. In nucleotides, the CDR3 is TGTGCCAGCAGTGATGTACTAGCGGGAGGGAGCTCCTACAATGAGCAGTTCTTC. Protein sequence: CASSDVLAGGSSYNEQFF.

V usage is TRBV20-1 and J usage is TRBJ1-1; TRBD1 aligns across 8 bases. Losses at the gene ends were 3 bases for V and 4 bases for J; bases not matched to a gene: 7. The CDR3 has 14 amino acids. Per germline, CDR1 DFQATT and CDR2 SNEGSKA (reference sequence). CDR3 in amino acids: CSASVDRVSTEAFF. CDR3 coding DNA: TGCAGTGCTAGCGTGGACAGGGTGAGCACTGAAGCTTTCTTT.

The V gene is TRBV20-1, the J gene TRBJ1-5; D not certain. V was trimmed by 4 bases and J by 6 bases, leaving 19 bases between them. CDR3 length equals 15 residues. The germline V gene has CDR1 DFQATT and CDR2 SNEGSKA (reference sequence). Here the CDR3 reads CSATASPAGGQPQHF. The CDR3 coding sequence is TGCAGTGCTACCGCCTCCCCGGCAGGTGGTCAGCCCCAGCATTTT.

This chain connects TRBV3-1 to TRBJ2-2; TRBD2 matches 12 bases. V shed 7 bases and J 6 bases; nucleotides not matched to a gene: 12. Per the germline V gene, CDR1 is LGHDT and CDR2 is YNNKEL (reference sequence). The CDR3 runs to 17 residues. The DNA for the CDR3 is TGTGCCAGCACTCGCTATTCTAGCGGGAGGGGGTCCGGGGAGCTGTTTTTT. This codes for CASTRYSSGRGSGELFF.

V usage is TRBV14 and J usage is TRBJ2-3; 7 nucleotides line up with TRBD1. CDR3 length: 16 residues. The V gene end was trimmed by 6 bases and the J gene end by 4 bases; junction bases not matched to a gene: 13. CDR1 and CDR2 from the germline V gene are SGHDN and FVKESK. The CDR3 protein is CASRRGTGVSADTQYF. The DNA for the CDR3 is TGTGCCAGCAGACGGGGAACAGGGGTGTCCGCAGATACGCAGTATTTT.